A selection of T cell receptor beta chains follows, all from one sample in a study of T-cell reconstitution after alpha-beta-depleted transplantation in children. TCRdb reprocessed the PCR reads with MiXCR, giving one entry per CDR3 protein. The sample lists around 90,000 distinct CDR3 sequences, roughly a sixth occurring once. Material: PBMCs, mostly from graft donor cells, obtained 180 days after TCRalphabeta/CD19-depleted stem cell transplant. Every receptor here comes from a male patient aged 2-9 years who had a stem cell transplant for acute lymphoblastic leukemia, so the T cells may come from the graft donor. The CDR3 runs from the conserved cysteine through the conserved F or W. D genes are given only for firm matches. Only part of the rows carry a size: once, few, many, or a class if the clone is expanded.

v_gene	len	d_gene	abundance	j_gene	CDR3aa	CDR3nt
TRBV5-1	15	TRBD1	few	TRBJ1-1	CASSLNRGQITEAFF	TGCGCCAGCAGCCTCAACAGGGGGCAAATTACTGAAGCTTTCTTT
TRBV12-3/TRBV12-4	15	NA	once	TRBJ1-5	CASNSRGSVDQPQHF	TGTGCCAGCAATTCTCGGGGATCCGTGGATCAGCCCCAGCATTTT
TRBV4-2	16	NA	NA	TRBJ2-7	CASSQFPRGSSYEQYF	TGTGCCAGCAGCCAATTCCCCCGGGGCTCCTCCTACGAGCAGTACTTC
TRBV10-2	15	NA	few	TRBJ1-1	CASSGRLWSDTEAFF	TGCGCCAGCAGTGGTCGACTTTGGTCGGACACTGAAGCTTTCTTT
TRBV28	15	NA	few	TRBJ2-1	CASREEAGAVNEQFF	TGTGCCAGCAGGGAAGAGGCGGGGGCCGTAAATGAGCAGTTCTTC
TRBV18	14	NA	few	TRBJ2-7	CASSLQGLGFEQYF	TGTGCCAGCTCTCTCCAGGGATTAGGCTTCGAGCAGTACTTC
TRBV29-1	13	NA	NA	TRBJ2-5	CSSRQTTQETQYF	TGCAGCTCACGGCAAACCACGCAAGAGACCCAGTACTTC
TRBV2	14	TRBD1	NA	TRBJ2-7	CASERGPRSYEQYF	TGTGCCAGCGAGAGGGGGCCGAGGTCCTACGAGCAGTACTTC
TRBV20-1	14	TRBD1	NA	TRBJ2-5	CSAPRTGGQETQYF	TGCAGTGCCCCCCGGACAGGGGGCCAAGAGACCCAGTACTTC
TRBV5-1	14	NA	few	TRBJ2-7	CASSLSRGTYEQYF	TGCGCCAGCAGCTTGTCACGGGGAACCTACGAGCAGTACTTC
TRBV5-6	17	TRBD1	NA	TRBJ2-3	CASSFRQGAESTDTQYF	TGTGCCAGCAGCTTTAGACAGGGGGCGGAGAGCACAGATACGCAGTATTTT
TRBV5-1	15	NA	few	TRBJ2-7	CASSLVAGRQNEQYF	TGCGCCAGCAGCTTGGTGGCAGGGAGACAAAACGAGCAGTACTTC
TRBV27	15	NA	NA	TRBJ2-7	CASRDAALFSYEQYF	TGTGCCAGCCGGGATGCAGCTCTGTTCTCCTACGAGCAGTACTTC
TRBV6-2/TRBV6-3	12	NA	few	TRBJ2-7	CASSYPDYEQYF	TGTGCCAGCAGTTACCCCGACTACGAGCAGTACTTC
TRBV5-6	12	TRBD2	many	TRBJ2-3	CASGGGPGTQYF	TGTGCCTCGGGCGGGGGGCCGGGTACGCAGTATTTT
TRBV18	15	NA	few	TRBJ2-7	CASSPLEGGPGEQYF	TGTGCCAGCTCACCACTAGAGGGGGGGCCTGGCGAGCAGTACTTC
TRBV29-1	14	TRBD2	NA	TRBJ2-3	CSVGTSVKADTQYF	TGCAGCGTTGGGACTAGCGTGAAGGCAGATACGCAGTATTTT
TRBV29-1	16	NA	few	TRBJ2-7	CSVVLYLRLGSYEQYF	TGCAGCGTTGTTTTGTATTTACGTTTGGGGTCCTACGAGCAGTACTTC
TRBV7-9	15	NA	NA	TRBJ1-1	CAERVVGQINTEAFF	TGTGCCGAGCGAGTGGTCGGACAGATTAACACTGAAGCTTTCTTT
TRBV20-1	15	TRBD1	few	TRBJ2-7	CSASRVGTGVNEQYF	TGCAGTGCTAGTCGAGTTGGGACAGGGGTCAACGAGCAGTACTTC
TRBV12-3/TRBV12-4	14	NA	few	TRBJ1-1	CASSFEQKNTEAFF	TGTGCCAGCAGTTTCGAACAGAAGAACACTGAAGCTTTCTTT
TRBV20-1	15	NA	many	TRBJ1-2	CSARNEEGSFYGYTF	TGCAGTGCTAGAAACGAAGAGGGATCATTCTATGGCTACACCTTC
TRBV28	17	TRBD2	few	TRBJ2-3	CASSLPQGLAGTDTQYF	TGTGCCAGCAGTCTCCCCCAAGGGCTAGCGGGTACAGATACGCAGTATTTT
TRBV12-3/TRBV12-4	12	NA	few	TRBJ2-7	CASSPPQVEQYF	TGTGCCAGCAGTCCCCCCCAGGTCGAGCAGTACTTC
TRBV7-2	16	TRBD1	few	TRBJ1-2	CASSLVGGQRHYGYTF	TGTGCCAGCAGCTTAGTTGGGGGACAGAGACACTATGGCTACACCTTC
TRBV20-1	14	TRBD2	NA	TRBJ2-7	CSARDWAGEEEQYF	TGCAGTGCTAGAGATTGGGCGGGAGAAGAGGAGCAGTACTTC
TRBV28	11	NA	few	TRBJ1-1	CASERDTEAFF	TGTGCCAGTGAAAGGGACACTGAAGCTTTCTTT
TRBV6-5	16	NA	NA	TRBJ1-2	CASSYSQPGDGYGYTF	TGTGCCAGCAGTTACTCTCAACCAGGGGATGGCTATGGCTACACCTTC
TRBV7-8	17	TRBD1	NA	TRBJ2-7	CASSLVVRVQGTGEQYF	TGTGCCAGCAGCTTAGTGGTTAGGGTACAGGGGACGGGTGAGCAGTACTTC
TRBV5-1	14	NA	few	TRBJ2-5	CASSLDDGEETQYF	TGCGCCAGCAGCTTGGATGACGGGGAAGAGACCCAGTACTTC
TRBV29-1	15	NA	NA	TRBJ1-1	CSVERSGASNTEAFF	TGCAGCGTTGAAAGGTCGGGGGCGTCGAACACTGAAGCTTTCTTT
TRBV12-3/TRBV12-4	18	TRBD2	NA	TRBJ2-3	CASTLGLAGGISTDTQYF	TGTGCCAGCACCCTTGGACTAGCGGGGGGCATTAGCACAGATACGCAGTATTTT
TRBV20-1	15	TRBD2	few	TRBJ2-2	CSALRAGAYTGELFF	TGCAGTGCTCTGAGAGCGGGGGCGTACACCGGGGAGCTGTTTTTT
TRBV15	14	NA	few	TRBJ1-5	CATSVGTAGQPQHF	TGTGCCACCAGCGTAGGGACTGCCGGTCAGCCCCAGCATTTT
TRBV6-5	16	NA	few	TRBJ2-1	CASSYSFSSIYNEQFF	TGTGCCAGCAGTTACTCGTTTTCTTCCATTTACAATGAGCAGTTCTTC
TRBV5-1	16	TRBD2	once	TRBJ2-5	CASSLEIAGDQETQYF	TGCGCCAGCAGCTTGGAAATAGCGGGGGATCAAGAGACCCAGTACTTC
TRBV11-2	14	NA	NA	TRBJ1-4	CASSLDSLGEKLFF	TGTGCCAGCAGCTTAGACAGTTTGGGTGAAAAACTGTTTTTT
TRBV7-2	15	NA	few	TRBJ2-7	CASSLRRDIAYEQYF	TGTGCCAGCAGCTTAAGGCGGGACATCGCCTACGAGCAGTACTTC
TRBV6-2/TRBV6-3	14	TRBD1	NA	TRBJ1-2	CASSSLDRIDGYTF	TGTGCCAGCAGTTCCCTGGACAGGATAGATGGCTACACCTTC
TRBV6-5	16	NA	few	TRBJ2-2	CASSYQDPRRTGELFF	TGTGCCAGCAGTTACCAGGACCCACGGCGCACCGGGGAGCTGTTTTTT
TRBV7-9	13	NA	few	TRBJ1-2	CASSSRNNYGYTF	TGTGCCAGCAGCTCCCGAAATAACTATGGCTACACCTTC
TRBV27	13	NA	few	TRBJ1-1	CASSFRQGTEAFF	TGTGCCAGCAGTTTTAGGCAGGGGACTGAAGCTTTCTTT
TRBV5-1	15	NA	NA	TRBJ1-4	CASGLESGNNEKLFF	TGCGCCAGCGGGTTGGAGTCCGGGAATAATGAAAAACTGTTTTTT
TRBV15	15	NA	NA	TRBJ1-5	CATSSGKGGNQPQHF	TGTGCCACCAGCAGCGGAAAGGGTGGCAATCAGCCCCAGCATTTT
TRBV6-5	16	NA	few	TRBJ1-2	CASSYAYNKNLYGYTF	TGTGCCAGCAGTTACGCCTACAACAAAAACCTCTATGGCTACACCTTC
TRBV7-8	12	NA	NA	TRBJ1-6	CASSLVDSPLHF	TGTGCCAGCAGCTTAGTGGATTCACCCCTCCACTTT
TRBV5-1	15	TRBD1	many	TRBJ2-5	CASSFGTGASETQYF	TGCGCCAGCAGCTTCGGGACAGGGGCGTCGGAGACCCAGTACTTC